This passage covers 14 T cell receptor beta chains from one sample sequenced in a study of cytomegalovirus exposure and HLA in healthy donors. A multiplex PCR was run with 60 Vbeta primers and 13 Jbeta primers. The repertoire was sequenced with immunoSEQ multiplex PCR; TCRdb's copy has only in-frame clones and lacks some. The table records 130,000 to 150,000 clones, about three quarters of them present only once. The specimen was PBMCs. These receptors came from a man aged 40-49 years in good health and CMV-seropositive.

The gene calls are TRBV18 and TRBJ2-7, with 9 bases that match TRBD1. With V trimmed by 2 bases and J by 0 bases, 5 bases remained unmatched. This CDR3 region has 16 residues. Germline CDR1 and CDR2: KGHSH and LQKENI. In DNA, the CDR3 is TGTGCCAGCTCACCAAGACAGGGGGGGAACTCCTACGAGCAGTACTTC. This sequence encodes CASSPRQGGNSYEQYF. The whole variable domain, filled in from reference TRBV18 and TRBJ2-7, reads NAGVMQNPRHLVRRRGQEARLRCSPMKGHSHVYWYRQLPEEGLKFMVYLQKENIIDESGMPKERFSAEFPKEGPSILRIQQVVRGDSAAYFCASSPRQGGNSYEQYFGPGTRLTVT.

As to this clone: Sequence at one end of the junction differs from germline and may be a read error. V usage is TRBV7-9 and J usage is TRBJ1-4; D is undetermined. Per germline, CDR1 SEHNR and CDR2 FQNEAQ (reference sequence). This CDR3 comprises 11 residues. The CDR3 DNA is TGTTCCAGCAGCGAAGAGGAAAAACTGTTTTTT. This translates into CSSSEEEKLFF. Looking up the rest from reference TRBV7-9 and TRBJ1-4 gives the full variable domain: DTGVSQNPRHKITKRGQNVTFRCDPISEHNRLYWYRQTLGQGPEFLTYFQNEAQLEKSRLLSDRFSAERPKGSFSTLEIQRTEQGDSAMYLCSSSEEEKLFFGSGTQLSVL.

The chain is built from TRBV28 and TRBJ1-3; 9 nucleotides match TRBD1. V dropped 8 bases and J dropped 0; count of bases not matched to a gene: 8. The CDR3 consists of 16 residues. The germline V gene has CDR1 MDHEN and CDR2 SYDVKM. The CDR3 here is CASLPGQGLSGNTIYF. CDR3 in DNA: TGTGCCAGCTTACCGGGACAGGGCCTCTCTGGAAACACCATATATTTT.

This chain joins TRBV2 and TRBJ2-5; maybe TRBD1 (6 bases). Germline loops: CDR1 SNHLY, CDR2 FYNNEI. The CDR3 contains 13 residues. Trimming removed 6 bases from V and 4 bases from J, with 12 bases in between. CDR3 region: CASREGQGETQYF. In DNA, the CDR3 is TGTGCCAGCAGAGAGGGACAAGGAGAGACCCAGTACTTC.

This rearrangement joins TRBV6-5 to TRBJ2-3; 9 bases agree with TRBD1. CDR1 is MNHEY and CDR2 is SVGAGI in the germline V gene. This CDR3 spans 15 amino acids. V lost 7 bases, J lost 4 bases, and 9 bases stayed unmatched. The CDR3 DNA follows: TGTGCCAGCACCCAACAGGGGGCTATAGCAGATACGCAGTATTTT. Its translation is CASTQQGAIADTQYF.

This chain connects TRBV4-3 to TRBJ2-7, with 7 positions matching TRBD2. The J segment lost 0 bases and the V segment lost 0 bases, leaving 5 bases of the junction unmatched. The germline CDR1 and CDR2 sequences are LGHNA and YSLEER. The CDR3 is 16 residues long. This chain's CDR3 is CASSQDFRGGSYEQYF. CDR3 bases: TGCGCCAGCAGCCAAGATTTCCGCGGGGGCTCCTACGAGCAGTACTTC.

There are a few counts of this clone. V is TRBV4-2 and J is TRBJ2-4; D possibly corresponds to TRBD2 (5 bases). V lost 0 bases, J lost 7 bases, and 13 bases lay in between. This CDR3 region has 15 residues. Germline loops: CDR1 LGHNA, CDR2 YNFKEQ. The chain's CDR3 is CASSQDRAPGNIQYF. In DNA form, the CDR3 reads TGTGCCAGCAGCCAAGATCGGGCGCCGGGGAACATTCAGTACTTC.

DNA for the CDR3: TGTGCCAGCAGCTTAAAAGCGGACAGCCTGTATGGCTACACCTTC. Encoded protein: CASSLKADSLYGYTF. This chain links TRBV7-2 with TRBJ1-2; tentative D call: TRBD1 (6 bases). This CDR3 is 15 amino acids long. The germline gives CDR1 SGHTA, CDR2 FQGNSA. Trimming cost V 2 bases and J 5 bases, with 15 bases left between them.

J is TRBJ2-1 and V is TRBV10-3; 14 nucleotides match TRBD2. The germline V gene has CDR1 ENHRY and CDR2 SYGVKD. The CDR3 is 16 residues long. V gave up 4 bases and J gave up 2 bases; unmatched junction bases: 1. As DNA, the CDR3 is TGTGCCATCAGTGGACTAGCGGGAGGGACCTACAATGAGCAGTTCTTC. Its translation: CAISGLAGGTYNEQFF.

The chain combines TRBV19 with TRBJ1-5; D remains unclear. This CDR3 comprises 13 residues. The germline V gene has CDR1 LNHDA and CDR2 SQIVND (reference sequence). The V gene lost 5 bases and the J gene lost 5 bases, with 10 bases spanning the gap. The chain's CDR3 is CASSYSPDQPQHF. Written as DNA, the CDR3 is TGTGCCAGTAGTTACAGTCCCGATCAGCCCCAGCATTTT. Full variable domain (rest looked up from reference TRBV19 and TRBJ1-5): DGGITQSPKYLFRKEGQNVTLSCEQNLNHDAMYWYRQDPGQGLRLIYYSQIVNDFQKGDIAEGYSVSREKKESFPLTVTSAQKNPTAFYLCASSYSPDQPQHFGDGTRLSIL.

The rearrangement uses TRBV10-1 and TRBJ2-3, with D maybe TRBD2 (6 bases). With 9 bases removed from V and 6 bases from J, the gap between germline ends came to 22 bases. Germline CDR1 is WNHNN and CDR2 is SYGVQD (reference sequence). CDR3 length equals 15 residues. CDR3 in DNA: TGCGCCAGTTCTAAGGCCGGACTACCCACGGATACGCAGTATTTT. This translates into CASSKAGLPTDTQYF.

The CDR3 loop reads CASSQGGQINYGYTF. For the CDR3, the DNA is TGTGCCAGCAGCCAAGGGGGACAGATTAACTATGGCTACACCTTC. The chain carries TRBV5-4 and TRBJ1-2; 7 nucleotides match TRBD1. The CDR3 length is 15 residues. Germline-derived CDR1 and CDR2 are SGHNT and YYREEE (reference sequence). V was pared by 4 bases and J by 1 base, with 7 bases of the junction left unmatched.

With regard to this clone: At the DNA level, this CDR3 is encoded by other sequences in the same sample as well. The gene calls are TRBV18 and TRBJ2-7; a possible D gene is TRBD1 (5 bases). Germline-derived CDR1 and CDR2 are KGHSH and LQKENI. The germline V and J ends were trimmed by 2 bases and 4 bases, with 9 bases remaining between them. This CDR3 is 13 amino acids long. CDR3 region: CASSPDRKYEQYF. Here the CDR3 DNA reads TGTGCCAGCTCACCAGACAGAAAGTACGAGCAGTACTTC.

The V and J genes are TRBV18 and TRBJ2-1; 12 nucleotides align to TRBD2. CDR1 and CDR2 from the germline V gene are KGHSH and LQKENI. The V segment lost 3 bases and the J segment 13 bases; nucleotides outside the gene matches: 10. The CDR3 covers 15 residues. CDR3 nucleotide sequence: TGTGCCAGCTCACCCCTAGCGGGAGGGGCCCTACTCCAGTTCTTC. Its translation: CASSPLAGGALLQFF.